The sequence of this TCR beta chain was determined in a study of identical twins. From the 5' RACE reads, TCRdb called clonotypes with MiXCR, one entry per CDR3 protein. The sample shows approximately 600,000 distinct CDR3 sequences, about 7% of them seen only once. The CDR3 has 13 amino acids. CDR1 LGHDT and CDR2 YNNKEL come from the germline V gene (reference sequence). V lost 6 bases and J 4 bases, leaving 10 bases between the germline ends. The sample holds a few counts of this clonotype. These data are also associated with another study on yellow fever vaccine responses in identical twins.

The rearrangement links TRBV3-1 to TRBJ1-3; D uncertain. The sample taken for sequencing was PBMCs. This clonotype was sampled from a woman between 18 and 29 years old in good health. As DNA, the CDR3 is TGTGCCAGCAGAGAACCGTCGGGAAACACCATATATTTT. Its protein is CASREPSGNTIYF.